The 6 T cell receptor beta chains below all came from one sample that was sequenced in a study of control samples from healthy donors and cancer patients. Sequencing used immunoSEQ multiplex PCR; TCRdb keeps in-frame clones, though not all of them. This sample has about 160,000 clones, with approximately 93% found just once. The sequenced material came from blood. These receptors all come from a middle-aged woman in good health.

The chain joins TRBV5-1 to TRBJ2-7; tentative D call: TRBD1 (5 bases). Trimming removed 5 bases at V and 2 bases at J, with 11 bases between. Germline V gene data show CDR1 as SGHRS and CDR2 as YFSETQ. The length of the CDR3 is 13 residues. CDR3 sequence: CASSSDRTYEQYF. The CDR3 DNA reads TGCGCCAGCAGTTCCGACAGAACCTACGAGCAGTACTTC.

The V gene is TRBV6-6, the J gene TRBJ2-3; D unresolved. Trimming left V 2 bases short and J 4 bases short, with 7 bases between. The CDR3 length is 13 residues. Germline V lookup: CDR1 MNHNY, CDR2 SVGAGI (reference sequence). The CDR3 DNA is TGTGCCAGCAGTTACGCATTTTCAGATACGCAGTATTTT. Amino acids: CASSYAFSDTQYF.

The CDR3 loop reads CASSQTGLNQPQHF. The CDR3 DNA sequence: TGTGCCAGCAGTCAAACGGGGTTGAATCAGCCCCAGCATTTT. The chain employs TRBV6-5 and TRBJ1-5; D gene uncertain. The CDR3 has 14 residues. Germline assignment: CDR1 MNHEY and CDR2 SVGAGI. V was cut by 5 bases and J by 4 bases, with 12 bases left in between.

The chain combines TRBV7-9 with TRBJ1-4; 8 nucleotides match TRBD1. Germline CDR1 reads SEHNR; CDR2 reads FQNEAQ (reference sequence). V gave up 1 base and J gave up 10 bases; unmatched junction bases: 11. The CDR3 has 16 residues. CDR3 bases: TGTGCCAGCAGCTTAGTTGGAGCAGGGGGCCTCGGAAAACTGTTTTTT. Its protein is CASSLVGAGGLGKLFF.

The CDR3 DNA follows: TGTGCCAGCAGCTTATTTGGGAGCAGGAACACTGAAGCTTTCTTT. Translation: CASSLFGSRNTEAFF. The chain is built from TRBV7-3 and TRBJ1-1, with no clear D. CDR1 and CDR2 from the germline V gene are SGHTA and FQGTGA. The CDR3 has 15 residues. V gave up 2 bases and J gave up 1 base, with 11 bases separating them.

V gene TRBV5-1 combines with J gene TRBJ2-7; 8 bases map to TRBD1. V dropped 4 bases and J dropped 2; count of bases not matched to a gene: 5. Germline V lookup: CDR1 SGHRS, CDR2 YFSETQ. This CDR3 contains 14 residues. CDR3 protein: CASSKDRVAYEQYF. The DNA of the CDR3 is TGCGCCAGCAGCAAGGACAGGGTGGCCTACGAGCAGTACTTC.